The 5 T cell receptor beta chains presented below share a single source sample, sequenced in a study of shared clonotypes between healthy human individuals. TCRdb keeps only in-frame clones here, not all; method: immunoSEQ multiplex PCR. This table has about 2 million clones, 85% to 95% appearing once. Sequenced: naive CD4+ T cells sorted from blood. The subset denotes: CD45RA+ positively selected. The receptors here all came from a man aged 18 to 30 in good health.

The rearrangement links TRBV19 to TRBJ2-7; perhaps D is TRBD1 or TRBD2 (5 bases each). The CDR3 spans 13 residues. Per germline, CDR1 LNHDA and CDR2 SQIVND (reference sequence). Between the trimmed V and J ends, which lost 6 bases and 6 bases, there was a span of 15 bases. The CDR3 spells CASSKGPLSEQYF. CDR3 DNA: TGTGCCAGTAGCAAGGGACCGCTCAGCGAGCAGTACTTC. Using reference TRBV19 and TRBJ2-7 for the parts outside the CDR3, the full variable domain is DGGITQSPKYLFRKEGQNVTLSCEQNLNHDAMYWYRQDPGQGLRLIYYSQIVNDFQKGDIAEGYSVSREKKESFPLTVTSAQKNPTAFYLCASSKGPLSEQYFGPGTRLTVT.

This clone has a single count. V and J are TRBV30 and TRBJ1-4; D not resolved. Trimming stripped 0 bases from V and 8 bases from J, with 7 bases between. Germline V gene lookup returns CDR1 GTSNPN and CDR2 SVGIG (reference sequence). The CDR3 has 12 residues. The CDR3 coding sequence is TGTGCCTGGAGTGTATTTAGCGAAAAACTGTTTTTT. Protein sequence: CAWSVFSEKLFF.

V and J are TRBV6-5 and TRBJ2-3; 8 bases agree with TRBD2. CDR1 is MNHEY and CDR2 is SVGAGI in the germline V gene. The CDR3 is 16 amino acids. With 0 bases clipped from V and 2 bases from J, the junction kept 4 bases outside the gene matches. The CDR3 protein is CASSYSGAGDTDTQYF. In nucleotides, the CDR3 is TGTGCCAGCAGTTACTCGGGAGCGGGGGACACAGATACGCAGTATTTT.

As concerns this clone: Other DNA sequences in this specimen translate into the identical CDR3. The chain carries TRBV7-9 and TRBJ2-5; unclear D gene. The CDR3 is made up of 11 amino acids. V shed 5 bases and J shed 2 bases, with 3 bases lying between them. Germline CDR1 is SEHNR and CDR2 is FQNEAQ (reference sequence). CDR3 sequence reads: CASSLQETQYF. The DNA for the CDR3 is TGTGCCAGCAGCCTACAAGAGACCCAGTACTTC. Combining the CDR3 with reference TRBV7-9 and TRBJ2-5 gives the whole variable domain DTGVSQNPRHKITKRGQNVTFRCDPISEHNRLYWYRQTLGQGPEFLTYFQNEAQLEKSRLLSDRFSAERPKGSFSTLEIQRTEQGDSAMYLCASSLQETQYFGPGTRLLVL.

V gene TRBV5-1 combines with J gene TRBJ1-2; 9 bases are a match to TRBD1. There are 15 residues in the CDR3. J lost 4 bases, V lost 0 bases, and 4 bases had no gene match. Per germline, CDR1 SGHRS and CDR2 YFSETQ. The CDR3 DNA follows: TGCGCCAGCAGCTTGGCGGGACAGGGAAGCTATGGCTACACCTTC. It codes for CASSLAGQGSYGYTF.